This TCR beta chain originates from a study of PD-L1 blockade in urothelial cancer. Study in general: The number of prior chemotherapy regimens per patient was 0 to 3.

This clone was counted a single time. Its target is unknown. Profiling relied on immunoSEQ multiplex PCR, and the TCRdb table lists in-frame clones only, not all of them. Among about 110,000 clones listed, 70% to 85% were seen once. Study results and caveats: Expansion of tumor-associated blood clones at 3 weeks was greater in durable-benefit patients.

This CDR3 region has 14 residues. In germline, CDR1 is LNHDA, CDR2 SQIVND (reference sequence). Between the trimmed V and J ends, which lost 0 bases and 3 bases, there was a span of 6 bases. The chain recombines TRBV19 with TRBJ1-5; weak D call: TRBD1 (5 bases). The TCR was taken from a man aged 50-59 years with urothelial cancer. This specimen was PBMCs, taken around atezolizumab (anti-PD-L1) treatment. The CDR3 sequence is CASSIEGLNQPQHF. CDR3 nucleotides: TGTGCCAGTAGTATAGAGGGACTCAATCAGCCCCAGCATTTT.